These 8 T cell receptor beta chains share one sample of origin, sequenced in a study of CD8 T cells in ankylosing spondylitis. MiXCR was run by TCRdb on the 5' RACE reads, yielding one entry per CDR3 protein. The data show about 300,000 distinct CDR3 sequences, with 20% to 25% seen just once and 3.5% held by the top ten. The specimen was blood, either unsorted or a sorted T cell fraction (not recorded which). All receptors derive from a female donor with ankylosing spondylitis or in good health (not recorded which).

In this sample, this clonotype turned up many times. CDR3 coding DNA: TGCAGCGTTAGTAAACAGTTCCACAATGAGCAGTTCTTC. Translating it yields CSVSKQFHNEQFF. This chain links TRBV29-1 with TRBJ2-1; no clear D. The V and J ends lost 5 bases and 5 bases respectively, with 13 bases between them. The CDR3 covers 13 residues. Germline V CDR1 and CDR2: SQVTM, ANQGSEA.

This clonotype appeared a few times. The CDR3: CASSREGGREQYF. CDR3 bases: TGTGCCAGCAGCCGGGAGGGAGGTCGAGAGCAGTACTTC. This chain uses TRBV4-2 with TRBJ2-7, with 7 bases that match TRBD2. The germline V gene has CDR1 LGHNA and CDR2 YNFKEQ. Losses at the gene ends were 4 bases for V and 7 bases for J; bases not matched to a gene: 7. The length of the CDR3 is 13 residues.

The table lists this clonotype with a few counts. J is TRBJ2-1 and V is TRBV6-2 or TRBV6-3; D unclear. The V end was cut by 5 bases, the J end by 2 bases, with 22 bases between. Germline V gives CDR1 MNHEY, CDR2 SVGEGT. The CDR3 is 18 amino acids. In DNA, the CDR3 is TGTGCCAGCAGTACCCTTGGACGGGTTACTGGGGCCTACAATGAGCAGTTCTTC. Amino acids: CASSTLGRVTGAYNEQFF.

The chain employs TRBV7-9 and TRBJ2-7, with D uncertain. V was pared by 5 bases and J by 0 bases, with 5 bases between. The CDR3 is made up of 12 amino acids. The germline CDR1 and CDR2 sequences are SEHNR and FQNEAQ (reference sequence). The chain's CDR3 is CASSATSYEQYF. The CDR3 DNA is TGTGCCAGCAGCGCCACCTCCTACGAGCAGTACTTC.

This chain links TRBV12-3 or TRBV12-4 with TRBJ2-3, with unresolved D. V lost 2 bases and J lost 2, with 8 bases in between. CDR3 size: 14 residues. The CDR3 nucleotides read TGTGCCAGCAGTTTAACCCTAACCACAGATACGCAGTATTTT. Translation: CASSLTLTTDTQYF.

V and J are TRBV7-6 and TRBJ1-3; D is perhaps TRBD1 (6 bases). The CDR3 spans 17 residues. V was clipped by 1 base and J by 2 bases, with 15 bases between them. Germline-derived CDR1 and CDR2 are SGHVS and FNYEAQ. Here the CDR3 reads CASSLVVGGRPGNTIYF. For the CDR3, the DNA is TGTGCCAGCAGCTTAGTGGTAGGGGGACGTCCTGGAAACACCATATATTTT.

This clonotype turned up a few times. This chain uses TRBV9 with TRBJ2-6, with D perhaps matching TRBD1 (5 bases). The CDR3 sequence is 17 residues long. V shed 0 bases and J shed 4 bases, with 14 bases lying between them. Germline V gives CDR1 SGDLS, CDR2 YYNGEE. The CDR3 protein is CASSVGLGATGANVLTF. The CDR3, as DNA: TGTGCCAGCAGCGTAGGATTAGGGGCTACCGGGGCCAACGTCCTGACTTTC.

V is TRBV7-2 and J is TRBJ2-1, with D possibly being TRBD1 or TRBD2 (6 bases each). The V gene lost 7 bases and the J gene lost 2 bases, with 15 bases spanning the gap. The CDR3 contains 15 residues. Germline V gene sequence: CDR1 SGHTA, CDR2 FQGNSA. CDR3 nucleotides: TGTGCCAGCAAACTCGACGGGGGCGCCTACAATGAGCAGTTCTTC. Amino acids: CASKLDGGAYNEQFF.